What follows are 4 T cell receptor beta chains derived from one specimen sequenced in a study of cytomegalovirus exposure and HLA in healthy donors. In the PCR, 60 Vbeta and 13 Jbeta primers were used. Clones were sequenced by immunoSEQ multiplex PCR, and TCRdb holds only the in-frame ones, with some missing. This sample has around 150,000 clones; about 80% occur once, and the top ten carry around 5%. Sequences were obtained from PBMCs. The receptor set was obtained from a man younger than 45 in good health and CMV-seronegative.

The rearrangement uses TRBV7-3 and TRBJ2-3, with D maybe TRBD1 (5 bases). Germline V gene data show CDR1 as SGHTA and CDR2 as FQGTGA. V lost 4 bases and J lost 6, with 14 bases in between. CDR3 length equals 14 residues. The CDR3 spells CASSSSGAGDTQYF. The CDR3 nucleotides are TGTGCCAGCAGCTCCTCAGGAGCAGGGGATACGCAGTATTTT.

The chain employs TRBV7-8 and TRBJ2-7; TRBD2 agrees at 14 bases. This CDR3 comprises 17 residues. CDR1 SGHVS and CDR2 FQNEAQ come from the germline V gene. V lost 4 bases and J lost 5; bases outside the gene matches: 10. The CDR3 protein is CASSSWGTSGRVHEQYF. The CDR3 bases are TGTGCCAGCAGCTCTTGGGGGACTAGCGGGAGAGTCCACGAGCAGTACTTC. The complete variable domain, with remaining parts taken from reference TRBV7-8 and TRBJ2-7, reads GAGVSQSPRYKVAKRGQDVALRCDPISGHVSLFWYQQALGQGPEFLTYFQNEAQLDKSGLPSDRFFAERPEGSVSTLKIQRTQQEDSAVYLCASSSWGTSGRVHEQYFGPGTRLTVT.

The genes are TRBV4-1 and TRBJ2-5, with D maybe TRBD1 (6 bases). The DNA end lines up better with TRBJ2-7; the J call may be wrong. The CDR3 extends over 15 amino acids. Germline values: CDR1 MGHRA, CDR2 YSYEKL. CDR3 coding DNA: TGCGCCAGCAGCCAAGATAAAGGGACATTCTACGAGCAGTACTTC. Encoded protein: CASSQDKGTFYEQYF.

The chain has TRBV4-3 and TRBJ2-7, with 8 positions matching TRBD2. Germline trimming cut 0 bases from V and 2 bases from J; bases unmatched to any gene: 0. Germline CDR1 LGHNA, CDR2 YSLEER. The CDR3 length is 14 residues. The CDR3 bases are TGCGCCAGCAGCCAAGAGCGGGGGGCCTACGAGCAGTACTTC. The encoded protein is CASSQERGAYEQYF.